This TCR beta chain comes out of a study of CD8 T cells in ankylosing spondylitis. Study-wide points: Reactive arthritis synovial fluid and blood were previously reported to contain some motif variants.

This clonotype has ten or more counts. Antigen specificity is unknown. Each CDR3 protein gets one entry after TCRdb re-called the 5' RACE reads with MiXCR. Of around 210,000 distinct CDR3 sequences listed, approximately 8% were seen once; the top ten hold 4.8%. The CDR3 totals 14 residues. Germline V gene data show CDR1 as DFQATT and CDR2 as SNEGSKA (reference sequence). V was pared by 3 bases and J by 0 bases, with 4 bases of the junction left unmatched. The chain employs TRBV20-1 and TRBJ1-1; 7 nucleotides agree with TRBD1. The TCR originated in a female donor with ankylosing spondylitis or in good health (not recorded which). The sample was blood, either unsorted or a sorted T cell fraction (not recorded which). The CDR3 DNA follows: TGCAGTGCTAGTCGAGGGGGCGTGAACACTGAAGCTTTCTTT. The encoded protein is CSASRGGVNTEAFF.